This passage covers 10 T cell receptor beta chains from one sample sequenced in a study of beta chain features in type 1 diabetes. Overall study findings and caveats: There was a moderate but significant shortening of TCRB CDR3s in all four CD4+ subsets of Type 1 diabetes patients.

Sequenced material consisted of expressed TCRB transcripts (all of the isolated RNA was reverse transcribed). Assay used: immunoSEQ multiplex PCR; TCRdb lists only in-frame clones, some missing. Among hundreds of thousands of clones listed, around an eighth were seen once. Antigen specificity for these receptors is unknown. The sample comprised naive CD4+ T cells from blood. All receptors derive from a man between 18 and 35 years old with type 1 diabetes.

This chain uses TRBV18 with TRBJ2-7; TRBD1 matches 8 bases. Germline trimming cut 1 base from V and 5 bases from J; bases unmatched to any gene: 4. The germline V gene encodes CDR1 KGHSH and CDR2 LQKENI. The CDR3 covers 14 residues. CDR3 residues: CASSPRAGGHEQYF. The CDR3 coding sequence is TGTGCCAGCTCACCACGGGCAGGGGGCCACGAGCAGTACTTC.

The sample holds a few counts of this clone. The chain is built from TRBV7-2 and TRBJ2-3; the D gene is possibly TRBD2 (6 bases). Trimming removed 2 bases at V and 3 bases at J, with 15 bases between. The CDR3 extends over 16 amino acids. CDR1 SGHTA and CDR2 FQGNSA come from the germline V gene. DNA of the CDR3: TGTGCCAGCAGCTTATTAAGTACGCGGGGAACAGATACGCAGTATTTT. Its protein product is CASSLLSTRGTDTQYF.

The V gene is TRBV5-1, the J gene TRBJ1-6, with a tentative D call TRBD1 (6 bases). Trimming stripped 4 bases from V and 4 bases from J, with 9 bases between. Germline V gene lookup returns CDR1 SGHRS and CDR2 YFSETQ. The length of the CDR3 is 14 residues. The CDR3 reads CASSQQGYNSPLHF. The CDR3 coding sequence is TGCGCCAGCAGCCAACAGGGTTATAATTCACCCCTCCACTTT.

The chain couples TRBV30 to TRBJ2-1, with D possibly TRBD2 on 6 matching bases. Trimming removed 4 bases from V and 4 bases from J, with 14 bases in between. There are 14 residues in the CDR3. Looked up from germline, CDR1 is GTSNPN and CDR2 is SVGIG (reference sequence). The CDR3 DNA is TGTGCCTGGAAGCCGCTAGGACTATACAATGAGCAGTTCTTC. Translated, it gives CAWKPLGLYNEQFF.

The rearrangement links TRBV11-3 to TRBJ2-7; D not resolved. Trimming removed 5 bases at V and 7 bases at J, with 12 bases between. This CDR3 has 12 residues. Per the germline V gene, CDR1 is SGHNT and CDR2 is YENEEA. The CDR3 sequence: CASSPWGREQYF. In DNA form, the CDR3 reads TGTGCCAGCAGCCCTTGGGGTCGGGAGCAGTACTTC.

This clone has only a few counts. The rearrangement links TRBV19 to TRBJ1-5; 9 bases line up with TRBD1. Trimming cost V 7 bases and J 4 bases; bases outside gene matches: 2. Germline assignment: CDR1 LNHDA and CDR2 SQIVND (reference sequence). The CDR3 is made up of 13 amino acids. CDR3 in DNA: TGTGCCAGTACGGACAGGGGAAATCAGCCCCAGCATTTT. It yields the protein CASTDRGNQPQHF.

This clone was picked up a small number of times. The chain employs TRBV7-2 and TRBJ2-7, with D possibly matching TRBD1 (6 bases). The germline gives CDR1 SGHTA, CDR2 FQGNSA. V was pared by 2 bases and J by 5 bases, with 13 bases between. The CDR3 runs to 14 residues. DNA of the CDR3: TGTGCCAGCAGCTTATGGGGGCAGCCTAACGAGCAGTACTTC. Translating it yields CASSLWGQPNEQYF.

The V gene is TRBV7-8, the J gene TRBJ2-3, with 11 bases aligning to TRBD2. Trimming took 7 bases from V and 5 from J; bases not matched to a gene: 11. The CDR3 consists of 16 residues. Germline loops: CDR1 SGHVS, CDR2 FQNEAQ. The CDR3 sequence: CASTRGISGGEDTQYF. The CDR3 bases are TGTGCCAGCACCCGAGGAATTAGCGGGGGGGAAGATACGCAGTATTTT. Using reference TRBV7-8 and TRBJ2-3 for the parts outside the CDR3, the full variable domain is GAGVSQSPRYKVAKRGQDVALRCDPISGHVSLFWYQQALGQGPEFLTYFQNEAQLDKSGLPSDRFFAERPEGSVSTLKIQRTQQEDSAVYLCASTRGISGGEDTQYFGPGTRLTVL.

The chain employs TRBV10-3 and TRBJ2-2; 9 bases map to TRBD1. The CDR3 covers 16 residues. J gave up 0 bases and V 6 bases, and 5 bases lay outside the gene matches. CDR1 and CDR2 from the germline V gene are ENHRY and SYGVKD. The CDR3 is CAISDTGGANTGELFF. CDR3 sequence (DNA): TGTGCCATCAGCGATACAGGGGGCGCGAACACCGGGGAGCTGTTTTTT.

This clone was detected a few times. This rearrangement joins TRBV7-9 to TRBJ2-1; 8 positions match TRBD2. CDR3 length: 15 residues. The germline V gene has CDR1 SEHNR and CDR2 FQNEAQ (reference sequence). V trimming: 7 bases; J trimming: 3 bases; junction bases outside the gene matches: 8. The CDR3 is CASTSPGGYYNEQFF. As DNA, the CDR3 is TGTGCCAGCACCTCCCCGGGGGGGTACTACAATGAGCAGTTCTTC.